This TCR beta chain was found in a study of blood T cell repertoires in COVID-19. Overall study: Material from acute and convalescent COVID-19 was sourced from the United States, Italy and Spain. The cDNA or gDNA used as material had been derived from T cells, B-cell-depleted T cells, or PBMCs.

V was trimmed by 6 bases and J by 7 bases, leaving 9 bases between them. This CDR3 region has 11 residues. The V gene's germline CDR1 is MNHEY and CDR2 SVGAGI. Using immunoSEQ multiplex PCR, the repertoire was profiled, and TCRdb retains in-frame clones only, with some absent. The repertoire holds about 200,000 clones, with 65% to 85% as singletons. This clone was picked up a small number of times. The sequence was collected from a middle-aged man with acute or convalescent COVID-19. The gene calls are TRBV6-5 and TRBJ1-2; D is possibly TRBD1 (5 bases). The sequenced material came from peripheral blood. This CDR3 is CASSQGAGYTF. CDR3 in DNA: TGTGCCAGCAGCCAGGGTGCTGGCTACACCTTC.